The sequence of this T cell receptor (beta chain) was determined in a study of T cell responses to AZD1222 COVID-19 vaccine. Comments on this clone: As yet, its antigen is unknown.

Study-level points and caveats: There were mostly white British donors and more females than males, and clonal diversity was possibly underestimated. Vaccine-related CD4 TCRs covered spike, predominating at 160-218 and 743-854. Repertoires were obtained only post-peak T cell response.

Here immunoSEQ multiplex PCR was the method, and the copy in TCRdb shows in-frame clones only, minus some. The repertoire has around 120,000 clones, roughly nine tenths of them found once; the top ten carry approximately 3%. This CDR3 has 14 amino acids. Germline lookup yields CDR1 MNHEY and CDR2 SVGAGI. The trim removed 7 bases at V and 3 bases at J, leaving 7 bases unmatched. This specimen was peripheral blood, taken on day 0 of AZD1222 vaccination. The chain combines TRBV6-5 with TRBJ1-2; TRBD1 agrees at 8 bases. The sequence derives from an adult in good health. The CDR3 bases are TGTGCCAGCATCCTCGGACAGGGTGACTATGGCTACACCTTC. This encodes CASILGQGDYGYTF.